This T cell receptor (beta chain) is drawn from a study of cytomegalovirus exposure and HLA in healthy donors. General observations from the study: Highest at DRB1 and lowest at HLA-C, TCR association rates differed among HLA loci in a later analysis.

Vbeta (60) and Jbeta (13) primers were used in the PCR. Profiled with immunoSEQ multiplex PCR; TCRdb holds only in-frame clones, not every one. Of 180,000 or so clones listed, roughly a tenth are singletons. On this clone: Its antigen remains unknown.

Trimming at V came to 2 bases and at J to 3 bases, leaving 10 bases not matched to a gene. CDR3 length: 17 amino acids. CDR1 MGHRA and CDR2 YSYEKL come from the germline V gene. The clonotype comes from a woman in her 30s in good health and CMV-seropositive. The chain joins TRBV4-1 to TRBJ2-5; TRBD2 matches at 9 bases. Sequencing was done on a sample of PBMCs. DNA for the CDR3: TGCGCCAGCAGCCAACCGCCGGCGGGGGGGAACGAAGAGACCCAGTACTTC. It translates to CASSQPPAGGNEETQYF.